This T cell receptor (beta chain) was retrieved from a study of T cell changes during pregnancy in multiple sclerosis. The germline V gene has CDR1 GTSNPN and CDR2 SVGIG (reference sequence). CDR3 length equals 11 residues. A note on this clone: The junction shows a germline mismatch at one end, possibly a read error.

TCRdb's table, derived via immunoSEQ multiplex PCR, lists solely in-frame clones and lacks some. The repertoire holds approximately 89,000 clones, with 85% to 95% as singletons. The sequences come from peripheral blood, collected in the third trimester of pregnancy. This TCR derives from a female donor with multiple sclerosis, enrolled in a pregnancy study. The chain has TRBV30 and TRBJ2-7, with 11 positions matching TRBD1. The CDR3 nucleotides are TGTGCCTGGAGTGTAGGGACAGGGGGAGACTTC. Residues: CAWSVGTGGDF.